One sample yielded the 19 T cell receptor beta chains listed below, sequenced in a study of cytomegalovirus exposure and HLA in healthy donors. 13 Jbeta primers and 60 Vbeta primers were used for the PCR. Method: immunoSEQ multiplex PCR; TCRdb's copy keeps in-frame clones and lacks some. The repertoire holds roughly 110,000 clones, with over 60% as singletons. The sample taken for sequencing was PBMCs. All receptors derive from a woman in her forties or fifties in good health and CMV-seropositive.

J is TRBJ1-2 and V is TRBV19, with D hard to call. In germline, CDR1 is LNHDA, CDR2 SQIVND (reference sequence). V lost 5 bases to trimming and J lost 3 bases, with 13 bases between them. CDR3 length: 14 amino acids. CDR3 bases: TGTGCCAGTAGTCGGCGGGGAGCGGACTATGGCTACACCTTC. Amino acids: CASSRRGADYGYTF.

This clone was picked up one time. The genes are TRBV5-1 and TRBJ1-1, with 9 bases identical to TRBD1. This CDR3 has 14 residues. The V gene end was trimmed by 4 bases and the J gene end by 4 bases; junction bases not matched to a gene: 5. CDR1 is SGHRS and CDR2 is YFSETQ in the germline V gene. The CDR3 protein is CASSPDRGGTEAFF. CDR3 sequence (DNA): TGCGCCAGCAGCCCGGACAGGGGCGGCACTGAAGCTTTCTTT.

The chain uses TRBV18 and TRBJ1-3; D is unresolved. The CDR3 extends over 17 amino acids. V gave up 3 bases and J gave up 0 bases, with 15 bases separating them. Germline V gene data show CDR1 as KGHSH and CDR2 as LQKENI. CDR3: CASSPSHISLSGNTIYF. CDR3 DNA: TGTGCCAGCTCACCTTCACACATTTCGCTCTCTGGAAACACCATATATTTT.

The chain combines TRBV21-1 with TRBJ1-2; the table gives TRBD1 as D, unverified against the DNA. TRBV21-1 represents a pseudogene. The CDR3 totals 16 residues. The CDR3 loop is CASTGARRFRADGYTF. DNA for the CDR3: TGTGCCAGCACTGGGGCCAGACGGTTCAGGGCCGATGGCTACACCTTC.

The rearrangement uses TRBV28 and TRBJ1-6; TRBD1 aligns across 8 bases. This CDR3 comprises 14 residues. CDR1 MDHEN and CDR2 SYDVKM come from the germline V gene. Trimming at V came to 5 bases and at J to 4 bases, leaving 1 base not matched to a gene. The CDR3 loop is CASSRQGYNSPLHF. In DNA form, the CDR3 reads TGTGCCAGCAGTCGACAGGGGTATAATTCACCCCTCCACTTT.

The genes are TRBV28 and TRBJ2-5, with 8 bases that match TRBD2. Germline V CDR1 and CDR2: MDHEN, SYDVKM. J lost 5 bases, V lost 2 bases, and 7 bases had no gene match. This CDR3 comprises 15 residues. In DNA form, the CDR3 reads TGTGCCAGCAGTTTAAATCAACCTAGCGGGGAGACCCAGTACTTC. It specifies CASSLNQPSGETQYF.

CDR3 nucleotide sequence: TGCGCCAGCAGCTTGGATATATTAGACAGCCGCCCAACTAATGAAAAACTGTTTTTT. It yields the protein CASSLDILDSRPTNEKLFF. This chain links TRBV5-1 with TRBJ1-4, with a tentative D call TRBD1 (5 bases). V lost 0 bases and J 0 bases, leaving 18 bases between the germline ends. Germline values: CDR1 SGHRS, CDR2 YFSETQ. The CDR3 covers 19 residues.

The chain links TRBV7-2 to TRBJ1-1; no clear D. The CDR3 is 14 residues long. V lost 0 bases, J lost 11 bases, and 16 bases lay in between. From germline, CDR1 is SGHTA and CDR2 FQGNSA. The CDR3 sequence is CASSLAMGLSGAFF. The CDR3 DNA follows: TGTGCCAGCAGCTTAGCGATGGGCCTAAGTGGGGCTTTCTTT.

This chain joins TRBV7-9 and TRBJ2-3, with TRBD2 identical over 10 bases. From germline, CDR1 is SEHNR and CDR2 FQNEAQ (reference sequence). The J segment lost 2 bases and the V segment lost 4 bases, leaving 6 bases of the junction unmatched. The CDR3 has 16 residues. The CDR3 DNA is TGTGCCAGCAGCTACCCAAGCGGGGGGGACACAGATACGCAGTATTTT. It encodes CASSYPSGGDTDTQYF.

The CDR3 region has the DNA TGCGCCAGCAGCTGGCAGGGACTCGAAAAGGACATTCAGTACTTC. This sequence encodes CASSWQGLEKDIQYF. The J gene is TRBJ2-4, the V gene TRBV5-1; D may be TRBD2 (6 bases). Looked up from germline, CDR1 is SGHRS and CDR2 is YFSETQ. V lost 3 bases and J 8 bases, leaving 18 bases between the germline ends. This CDR3 region has 15 residues.

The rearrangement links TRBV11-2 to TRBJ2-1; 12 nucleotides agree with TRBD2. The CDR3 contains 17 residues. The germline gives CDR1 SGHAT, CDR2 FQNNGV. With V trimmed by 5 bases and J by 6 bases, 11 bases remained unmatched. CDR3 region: CASSPRLAGELSNEQFF. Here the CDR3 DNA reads TGTGCCAGCAGCCCACGACTAGCGGGGGAGTTAAGCAATGAGCAGTTCTTC.

Here the CDR3 DNA reads TGTGCCAGCAGTGGGACAGGGGTAAATGGCTACACCTTC. It is translated as CASSGTGVNGYTF. The chain recombines TRBV6-1 with TRBJ1-2, with 9 nucleotides matching TRBD1. Germline trimming cut 4 bases from V and 6 bases from J; bases unmatched to any gene: 3. The germline V gene has CDR1 MNHNS and CDR2 SASEGT. This CDR3 has 13 amino acids.

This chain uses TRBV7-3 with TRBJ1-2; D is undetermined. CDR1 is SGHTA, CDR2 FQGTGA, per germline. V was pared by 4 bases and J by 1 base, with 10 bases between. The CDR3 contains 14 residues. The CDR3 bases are TGTGCCAGCAGCTCCCCGGGATTTAACTATGGCTACACCTTC. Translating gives CASSSPGFNYGYTF. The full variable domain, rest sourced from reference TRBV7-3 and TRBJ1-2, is GAGVSQTPSNKVTEKGKYVELRCDPISGHTALYWYRQSLGQGPEFLIYFQGTGAADDSGLPNDRFFAVRPEGSVSTLKIQRTERGDSAVYLCASSSPGFNYGYTFGSGTRLTVV.

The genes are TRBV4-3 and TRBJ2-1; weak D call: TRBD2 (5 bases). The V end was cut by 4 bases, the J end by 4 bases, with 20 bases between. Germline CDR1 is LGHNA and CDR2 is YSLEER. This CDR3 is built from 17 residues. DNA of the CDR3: TGCGCCAGCAGCCCGCGCATCGACTATAATACATACAATGAGCAGTTCTTC. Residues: CASSPRIDYNTYNEQFF.

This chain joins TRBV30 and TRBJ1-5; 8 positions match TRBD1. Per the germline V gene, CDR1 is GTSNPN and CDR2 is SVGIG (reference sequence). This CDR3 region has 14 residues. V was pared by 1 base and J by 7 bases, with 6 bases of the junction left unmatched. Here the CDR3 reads CAWSAYRGEQPQHF. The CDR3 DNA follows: TGTGCCTGGAGTGCGTACAGGGGGGAGCAGCCCCAGCATTTT. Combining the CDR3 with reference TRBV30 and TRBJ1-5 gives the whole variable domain SQTIHQWPATLVQPVGSPLSLECTVEGTSNPNLYWYRQAAGRGLQLLFYSVGIGQISSEVPQNLSASRPQDRQFILSSKKLLLSDSGFYLCAWSAYRGEQPQHFGDGTRLSIL.

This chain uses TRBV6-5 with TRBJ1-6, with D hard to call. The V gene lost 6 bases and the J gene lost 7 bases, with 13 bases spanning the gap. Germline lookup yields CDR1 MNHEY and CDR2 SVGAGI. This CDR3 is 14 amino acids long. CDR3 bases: TGTGCCAGCAGAGGTCCAGGTGGGAATTCACCCCTCCACTTT. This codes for CASRGPGGNSPLHF.

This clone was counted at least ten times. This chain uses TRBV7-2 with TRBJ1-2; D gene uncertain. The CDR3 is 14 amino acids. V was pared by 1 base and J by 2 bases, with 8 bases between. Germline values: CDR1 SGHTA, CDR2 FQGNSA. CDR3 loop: CASSLDPTNYGYTF. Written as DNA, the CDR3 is TGTGCCAGCAGCTTAGACCCTACCAACTATGGCTACACCTTC.

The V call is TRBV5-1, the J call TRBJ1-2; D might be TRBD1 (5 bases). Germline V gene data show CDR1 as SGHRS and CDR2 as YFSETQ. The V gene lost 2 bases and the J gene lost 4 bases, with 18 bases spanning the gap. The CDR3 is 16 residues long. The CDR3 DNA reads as TGCGCCAGCAGCTTACCCGGGGGTCTAACCCCCTATGGCTACACCTTC. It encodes CASSLPGGLTPYGYTF. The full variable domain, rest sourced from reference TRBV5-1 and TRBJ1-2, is KAGVTQTPRYLIKTRGQQVTLSCSPISGHRSVSWYQQTPGQGLQFLFEYFSETQRNKGNFPGRFSGRQFSNSRSEMNVSTLELGDSALYLCASSLPGGLTPYGYTFGSGTRLTVV.

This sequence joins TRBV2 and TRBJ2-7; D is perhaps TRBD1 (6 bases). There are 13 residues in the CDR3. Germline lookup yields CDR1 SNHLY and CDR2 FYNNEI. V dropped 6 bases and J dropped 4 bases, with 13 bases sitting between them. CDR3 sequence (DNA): TGTGCCAGCAGGCCGGGACATCTTTACGAGCAGTACTTC. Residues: CASRPGHLYEQYF. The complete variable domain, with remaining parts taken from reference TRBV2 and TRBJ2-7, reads EPEVTQTPSHQVTQMGQEVILRCVPISNHLYFYWYRQILGQKVEFLVSFYNNEISEKSEIFDDQFSVERPDGSNFTLKIRSTKLEDSAMYFCASRPGHLYEQYFGPGTRLTVT.